This entry lists 21 T cell receptor beta chains sequenced from one sample in a study of T cell changes during pregnancy in multiple sclerosis. Here immunoSEQ multiplex PCR was the method, and the copy in TCRdb shows in-frame clones only, minus some. Of approximately 88,000 clones detected, around 93% appear once; the ten largest clones hold 4.3%. This material consisted of peripheral blood, taken in the first trimester of pregnancy. The receptors were gathered from a female donor with multiple sclerosis, enrolled in a pregnancy study.

V usage is TRBV7-2 and J usage is TRBJ2-3; 7 bases align to TRBD2. V trimming: 3 bases; J trimming: 2 bases; junction bases outside the gene matches: 5. The CDR3 is made up of 15 amino acids. CDR1 is SGHTA and CDR2 is FQGNSA in the germline V gene. The CDR3 DNA sequence: TGTGCCAGCAGCTTCCGGGACTATCACACAGATACGCAGTATTTT. This codes for CASSFRDYHTDTQYF.

The count of this clone is one. The chain joins TRBV5-5 to TRBJ2-2; 12 bases line up with TRBD2. Per germline, CDR1 SGHKS and CDR2 YYEKEE (reference sequence). After removal of 4 bases from V and 0 bases from J, the junction contained 4 bases not matched to a gene. This CDR3 has 17 residues. CDR3 protein: CASSPTSGGSNTGELFF. CDR3 nucleotides: TGTGCCAGCAGCCCTACTAGCGGGGGGTCGAACACCGGGGAGCTGTTTTTT.

The rearrangement joins TRBV6-5 to TRBJ2-1, with a tentative D call TRBD2 (5 bases). Per germline, CDR1 MNHEY and CDR2 SVGAGI. This CDR3 has 14 amino acids. V was cut by 7 bases and J by 4 bases, with 14 bases left in between. CDR3 region: CASTSGSGYNEQFF. The CDR3 DNA reads as TGTGCCAGCACCTCCGGTTCGGGATACAATGAGCAGTTCTTC.

This rearrangement joins TRBV6-1 to TRBJ2-7; 7 bases map to TRBD1. CDR1 MNHNS and CDR2 SASEGT come from the germline V gene. The CDR3 extends over 12 amino acids. Trimming at V came to 11 bases and at J to 2 bases, leaving 6 bases not matched to a gene. The CDR3, as DNA: TGTGCCGGGGGACAGAGCACCTACGAGCAGTACTTC. The encoded protein is CAGGQSTYEQYF.

The rearrangement links TRBV6-5 to TRBJ1-1; maybe TRBD1 (5 bases). The V and J ends lost 7 bases and 1 base respectively, with 16 bases between them. Germline CDR1 MNHEY, CDR2 SVGAGI. This CDR3 has 15 residues. In DNA form, the CDR3 reads TGTGCCAGCAAGAGGCGGGGACCTACGAACACTGAAGCTTTCTTT. Protein sequence: CASKRRGPTNTEAFF.

The chain combines TRBV9 with TRBJ2-7; 7 bases align to TRBD1. The germline V gene encodes CDR1 SGDLS and CDR2 YYNGEE. Trimming at V came to 0 bases and at J to 6 bases, leaving 12 bases not matched to a gene. This CDR3 is built from 16 residues. CDR3 nucleotides: TGTGCCAGCAGCGTAGGGCAGGGGGAACGTGGACCCGAGCAGTACTTC. This codes for CASSVGQGERGPEQYF.

The V call is TRBV19, the J call TRBJ2-6, with D possibly being TRBD2 (6 bases). The CDR3 covers 17 residues. V was trimmed by 8 bases and J by 3 bases, leaving 20 bases between them. Germline V gene lookup returns CDR1 LNHDA and CDR2 SQIVND (reference sequence). This CDR3 is CASSQSGLGFGANVLTF. Here the CDR3 DNA reads TGTGCCAGTTCTCAGAGCGGGCTCGGTTTTGGGGCCAACGTCCTGACTTTC. The full variable domain, completed using reference TRBV19 and TRBJ2-6, is DGGITQSPKYLFRKEGQNVTLSCEQNLNHDAMYWYRQDPGQGLRLIYYSQIVNDFQKGDIAEGYSVSREKKESFPLTVTSAQKNPTAFYLCASSQSGLGFGANVLTFGAGSRLTVL.

The V call is TRBV9, the J call TRBJ1-2, with D maybe TRBD1 (5 bases). From germline, CDR1 is SGDLS and CDR2 YYNGEE. The CDR3 is made up of 16 amino acids. V was pared by 0 bases and J by 3 bases, with 15 bases between. The CDR3, as DNA: TGTGCCAGCAGCGTAGAATCCGCAGGGTGGGACTATGGCTACACCTTC. This codes for CASSVESAGWDYGYTF.

V usage is TRBV2 and J usage is TRBJ1-5; TRBD1 aligns across 7 bases. Germline CDR1 is SNHLY and CDR2 is FYNNEI. The CDR3 sequence is 15 residues long. The ends lost 7 bases at V and 2 bases at J; junction bases unmatched: 8. This CDR3 is CASIGQVLGNQPQHF. CDR3 coding DNA: TGTGCCAGCATAGGACAGGTATTAGGCAATCAGCCCCAGCATTTT.

The rearrangement uses TRBV27 and TRBJ1-1; weak D call: TRBD1 (6 bases). Trimming shortened V by 6 bases and J by 3 bases, and 14 bases separated the two germline ends. This CDR3 comprises 14 residues. Per the germline V gene, CDR1 is MNHEY and CDR2 is SMNVEV (reference sequence). The CDR3 coding sequence is TGTGCCAGCAGAACAACAGGGATGGACACTGAAGCTTTCTTT. Its protein is CASRTTGMDTEAFF.

The V call is TRBV4-1, the J call TRBJ1-5, with D perhaps matching TRBD1 (5 bases). V lost 0 bases to trimming and J lost 2 bases, with 14 bases between them. Germline CDR1 reads MGHRA; CDR2 reads YSYEKL. This CDR3 has 17 residues. CDR3 region: CASSQDYRFLGNQPQHF. The DNA of the CDR3 is TGCGCCAGCAGCCAAGACTACAGGTTCCTAGGCAATCAGCCCCAGCATTTT.

J is TRBJ2-7 and V is TRBV7-6; 7 bases line up with TRBD1. Trimming at V came to 5 bases and at J to 1 base, leaving 2 bases not matched to a gene. There are 13 residues in the CDR3. Germline-derived CDR1 and CDR2 are SGHVS and FNYEAQ. Here the CDR3 reads CASSVTGSYEQYF. CDR3 DNA: TGTGCCAGCAGCGTGACAGGGTCCTACGAGCAGTACTTC.

The V call is TRBV6-1, the J call TRBJ1-5, with 10 bases that match TRBD1. This CDR3 has 16 residues. V dropped 2 bases and J dropped 6; count of bases not matched to a gene: 7. The germline CDR1 and CDR2 sequences are MNHNS and SASEGT. CDR3 sequence reads: CASSERTGGEGQPQHF. DNA for the CDR3: TGTGCCAGCAGTGAACGGACAGGGGGTGAGGGTCAGCCCCAGCATTTT.

V gene TRBV12-5 combines with J gene TRBJ2-7; possibly TRBD2 for D (6 bases). The length of the CDR3 is 11 residues. Germline V gene data show CDR1 as LGHNT and CDR2 as FRNRAP. The V end was cut by 6 bases, the J end by 3 bases, with 6 bases between. The CDR3 region has the DNA TGTGCTAGTGGGGGACTCTACGAGCAGTACTTC. It specifies CASGGLYEQYF.

The chain has TRBV7-3 and TRBJ2-7, with 8 nucleotides matching TRBD2. The CDR3 consists of 15 residues. Trimming at V came to 1 base and at J to 3 bases, leaving 5 bases not matched to a gene. Germline-derived CDR1 and CDR2 are SGHTA and FQGTGA. The CDR3 loop reads CASSLRGGGSYEQYF. The CDR3 DNA follows: TGTGCCAGCAGCTTAAGGGGCGGGGGGAGCTACGAGCAGTACTTC.

The rearrangement uses TRBV5-4 and TRBJ1-1, with a tentative D call TRBD1 (6 bases). Germline lookup yields CDR1 SGHNT and CDR2 YYREEE (reference sequence). V lost 4 bases to trimming and J lost 3 bases, with 16 bases between them. This CDR3 is built from 15 residues. The DNA of the CDR3 is TGTGCCAGCAGCCTTATGACAGGCGGTGACACTGAAGCTTTCTTT. Amino acids: CASSLMTGGDTEAFF.

CDR3: CASSLATGKVREKLFF. The CDR3 DNA follows: TGTGCCAGCAGCTTAGCGACAGGAAAGGTTAGGGAAAAACTGTTTTTT. This chain connects TRBV7-2 to TRBJ1-4; the D gene is possibly TRBD1 (6 bases). Trimming left V 0 bases short and J 8 bases short, with 16 bases between. Germline CDR1 SGHTA, CDR2 FQGNSA. CDR3 size: 16 residues.

Only one count was recorded for this clone. This chain joins TRBV20-1 and TRBJ1-1; maybe TRBD1 (6 bases). The germline CDR1 and CDR2 sequences are DFQATT and SNEGSKA (reference sequence). The CDR3 sequence is 11 residues long. Deletions cut 7 bases from V and 10 bases from J, with 16 bases between. The CDR3 DNA reads as TGCAGTGTTTTACAGGGTACAGGAGCTTTCTTT. As protein: CSVLQGTGAFF.

The rearrangement joins TRBV5-6 to TRBJ1-2, with TRBD1 matching over 9 bases. Germline lookup yields CDR1 SGHDT and CDR2 YYEEEE. V was pared by 3 bases and J by 2 bases, with 8 bases of the junction left unmatched. The CDR3 has 16 amino acids. Here the CDR3 DNA reads TGTGCCAGCAGCTCGGGACAGGGTGCCCTCAACTATGGCTACACCTTC. Translating gives CASSSGQGALNYGYTF.

The J gene is TRBJ2-7, the V gene TRBV7-2; a possible D gene is TRBD1 (5 bases). V lost 2 bases to trimming and J lost 5 bases, with 10 bases between them. The CDR3 extends over 13 amino acids. CDR1 is SGHTA and CDR2 is FQGNSA in the germline V gene. CDR3 in amino acids: CASSLSGFDEQYF. In nucleotides, the CDR3 is TGTGCCAGCAGCTTATCAGGGTTTGACGAGCAGTACTTC.

J is TRBJ1-4 and V is TRBV9, with TRBD1 matching 7 bases. The CDR3 is 15 amino acids. CDR1 is SGDLS, CDR2 YYNGEE, per germline. With 4 bases clipped from V and 4 bases from J, the junction kept 7 bases outside the gene matches. CDR3 sequence (DNA): TGTGCCAGCAGCTCCGCCAGGGGGGATAATGAAAAACTGTTTTTT. It translates to CASSSARGDNEKLFF.